Shown below are 25 T cell receptor beta chains from a single sample sequenced in a study of T-cell reconstitution after alpha-beta-depleted transplantation in children. As it was prepared, the TCRbeta library received unique molecular identifiers. Each CDR3 protein gets one entry after TCRdb re-called the PCR reads with MiXCR. The sample has around 600,000 distinct CDR3 sequences; about 10% are singletons. The sample in question was PBMCs from the stem cell graft donor, obtained from the stem cell graft. Receptors originate from a human donor who donated a stem cell graft to a child with acute myeloid leukemia.

This clonotype has only a few counts. Here the CDR3 omits its conserved ending phenylalanine or tryptophan, so a read error is the likely source. Because the CDR3's place on the DNA is in doubt, the DNA is left out and the CDR3 is given as listed by TCRdb. V is TRBV20-1 and J is TRBJ2-1; TRBD1 is the table's D call and was not checked against the DNA. Germline CDR1 DFQATT, CDR2 SNEGSKA (reference sequence). The CDR3 region is 12 residues in length, termini included. This CDR3 is CSARDLVGKGYN.

This clonotype has ten or more counts. The chain has TRBV12-3 or TRBV12-4 and TRBJ1-4; D is uncertain. Trimming stripped 2 bases from V and 4 bases from J, with 8 bases between. This CDR3 comprises 14 residues. This chain's CDR3 is CASSLRQSNEKLFF. Written as DNA, the CDR3 is TGTGCCAGCAGTTTAAGGCAGAGTAATGAAAAACTGTTTTTT.

This clonotype has more than one count but fewer than ten. V gene TRBV18 combines with J gene TRBJ1-6; TRBD1 matches 7 bases. The CDR3 is made up of 14 amino acids. Germline V gene data show CDR1 as KGHSH and CDR2 as LQKENI. V dropped 5 bases and J dropped 6; count of bases not matched to a gene: 4. CDR3 protein: CASSVDRINSPLHF. The DNA for the CDR3 is TGTGCCAGCTCAGTGGACAGGATTAATTCACCCCTCCACTTT.

This chain connects TRBV4-3 to TRBJ2-7, with TRBD2 matching over 8 bases. Germline CDR1 LGHNA, CDR2 YSLEER. The CDR3 contains 17 residues. J lost 0 bases, V lost 0 bases, and 7 bases had no gene match. The CDR3 protein is CASSQDGPSGSSYEQYF. The DNA of the CDR3 is TGCGCCAGCAGCCAAGATGGGCCCAGCGGGAGCTCCTACGAGCAGTACTTC.

This clonotype has more than one count but fewer than ten. The chain couples TRBV6-1 to TRBJ2-7; 7 nucleotides match TRBD1. Losses at the gene ends were 7 bases for V and 0 bases for J; bases not matched to a gene: 12. CDR1 is MNHNS and CDR2 is SASEGT in the germline V gene. The CDR3 is made up of 16 amino acids. The CDR3 nucleotides read TGTGCCAGCACCCCAGGGGGTGGCGCCTACTCCTACGAGCAGTACTTC. Amino acids: CASTPGGGAYSYEQYF.

This clonotype showed up many times. The chain has TRBV5-1 and TRBJ1-1; D possibly corresponds to TRBD1 (6 bases). Germline CDR1 and CDR2: SGHRS and YFSETQ. V dropped 2 bases and J dropped 1 base, with 15 bases sitting between them. This CDR3 is 16 amino acids long. DNA of the CDR3: TGCGCCAGCAGCTTAGGGGGGCGCGTTGGGAACACTGAAGCTTTCTTT. It yields the protein CASSLGGRVGNTEAFF.

This clonotype was detected a few times. V gene TRBV10-3 combines with J gene TRBJ1-5; TRBD1 matches at 8 bases. V shed 4 bases, J shed 3 bases, and the junction held 5 bases outside the gene matches. The germline V gene has CDR1 ENHRY and CDR2 SYGVKD. The CDR3 has 15 amino acids. The chain's CDR3 is CAISAGGRVNQPQHF. The CDR3 nucleotides read TGTGCCATCAGTGCAGGGGGCAGGGTCAATCAGCCCCAGCATTTT.

This clonotype appeared a few times. V gene TRBV5-6 combines with J gene TRBJ2-2, with D possibly being TRBD2 (6 bases). The V and J ends lost 1 base and 3 bases respectively, with 13 bases between them. The CDR3 sequence is 16 residues long. Germline-derived CDR1 and CDR2 are SGHDT and YYEEEE. Here the CDR3 DNA reads TGTGCCAGCAGCTTGTTTAGCGGACGATACACCGGGGAGCTGTTTTTT. This gives the protein CASSLFSGRYTGELFF.

This clonotype was counted at least ten times. The chain joins TRBV6-2 or TRBV6-3 to TRBJ2-3; 7 bases are shared with TRBD2. Unmatched junction bases numbered 10, after V lost 6 bases and J lost 4 bases. The CDR3 contains 15 residues. Germline V gene sequence: CDR1 MNHEY, CDR2 SVGEGT. CDR3: CASSFRDYIPDTQYF. The CDR3 nucleotides read TGTGCCAGCAGCTTCAGGGACTACATTCCAGATACGCAGTATTTT.

This clonotype has a handful of counts. The chain links TRBV7-3 to TRBJ1-4, with D perhaps matching TRBD1 (6 bases). The CDR3 runs 14 residues. Germline CDR1 reads SGHTA; CDR2 reads FQGTGA. The V end was cut by 5 bases, the J end by 3 bases, with 10 bases between. The CDR3, as DNA: TGTGCCAGCAGCCTACAGGGTTCTAATGAAAAACTGTTTTTT. It is translated as CASSLQGSNEKLFF.

This clonotype turned up a few times. V usage is TRBV20-1 and J usage is TRBJ1-6, with 8 bases lining up with TRBD1. CDR1 and CDR2 (germline): DFQATT, SNEGSKA (reference sequence). V was pared by 5 bases and J by 10 bases, with 16 bases of the junction left unmatched. The length of the CDR3 is 16 residues. The CDR3 sequence is CSAYDFGQGKGSPLHF. The CDR3 DNA reads TGCAGTGCTTATGACTTTGGACAGGGAAAGGGCTCACCCCTCCACTTT.

This clonotype has ten or more counts. J is TRBJ2-1 and V is TRBV5-8; 11 positions agree with TRBD2. CDR1 and CDR2 (germline): SGHTS, YDEGEE. The CDR3 spans 17 residues. V trimming: 2 bases; J trimming: 2 bases; junction bases outside the gene matches: 6. The CDR3 sequence: CASSLTSGRVAYNEQFF. CDR3 nucleotide sequence: TGTGCCAGCAGCTTAACTAGCGGGAGAGTCGCCTACAATGAGCAGTTCTTC.

V and J are TRBV30 and TRBJ2-7, with D perhaps TRBD1 (5 bases). V lost 3 bases and J lost 3, with 12 bases in between. This CDR3 spans 13 amino acids. CDR1 is GTSNPN and CDR2 is SVGIG in the germline V gene (reference sequence). CDR3 residues: CAWSGQGYYEQYF. As DNA, the CDR3 is TGTGCCTGGAGCGGTCAGGGTTACTACGAGCAGTACTTC.

As regards this clonotype: One junction end does not reproduce the germline sequence, and a read error may be involved. The V and J genes are TRBV27 and TRBJ2-5, with D unclear. Germline V gene data show CDR1 as MNHEY and CDR2 as SMNVEV (reference sequence). The CDR3 contains 13 residues. CDR3 in amino acids: CASSLSTQDTQYF. Written as DNA, the CDR3 is TGTGCCAGCAGTTTGTCTACGCAAGACACCCAGTACTTC.

The CDR3 sequence is CASSLSPSPNQPQHF. The DNA for the CDR3 is TGTGCCAGCAGCTTGTCCCCCAGCCCCAATCAGCCCCAGCATTTT. This chain connects TRBV5-5 to TRBJ1-5; no clear D gene. V lost 1 base, J lost 3 bases, and 11 bases lay in between. The CDR3 runs to 15 residues. The germline CDR1 and CDR2 sequences are SGHKS and YYEKEE (reference sequence).

This clonotype was picked up a small number of times. V and J are TRBV3-1 and TRBJ1-6; D is undetermined. CDR3 length equals 13 residues. Germline lookup yields CDR1 LGHDT and CDR2 YNNKEL (reference sequence). V was pared by 1 base and J by 9 bases, with 7 bases between. The CDR3 DNA is TGTGCCAGCAGCCAAGGTCGGGGTTCACCCCTCCACTTT. It yields the protein CASSQGRGSPLHF.

This clonotype showed up just a few times. The V gene is TRBV29-1, the J gene TRBJ1-2, with D maybe TRBD1 (6 bases). Germline-derived CDR1 and CDR2 are SQVTM and ANQGSEA. The V end was cut by 6 bases, the J end by 1 base, with 12 bases between. CDR3 length: 13 residues. The CDR3, as DNA: TGCAGCGTCCTCCGGGACAATAACTATGGCTACACCTTC. It codes for CSVLRDNNYGYTF. Variable domain in full (rest from reference TRBV29-1 and TRBJ1-2): SAVISQKPSRDICQRGTSLTIQCQVDSQVTMMFWYRQQPGQSLTLIATANQGSEATYESGFVIDKFPISRPNLTFSTLTVSNMSPEDSSIYLCSVLRDNNYGYTFGSGTRLTVV.

This clonotype was picked up a small number of times. J is TRBJ2-5 and V is TRBV4-3, with no clear D. The CDR3 contains 14 residues. Per the germline V gene, CDR1 is LGHNA and CDR2 is YSLEER. Trimming took 2 bases from V and 3 from J, leaving 10 bases between them. DNA of the CDR3: TGCGCCAGCAGCCAAAGAAGGAGCAAAGAGACCCAGTACTTC. Translating gives CASSQRRSKETQYF.

This clonotype turned up a few times. This sequence joins TRBV20-1 and TRBJ1-1; perhaps TRBD1 as D (5 bases). Trimming took off 3 bases at V and 5 bases at J, with 19 bases between the two ends. CDR3 length: 15 residues. CDR1 and CDR2 (germline): DFQATT, SNEGSKA (reference sequence). CDR3 DNA sequence: TGCAGTGCTAGGGCCGACATGACAGAAGGTACTGAAGCTTTCTTT. Its protein product is CSARADMTEGTEAFF.

This clonotype was counted only a few times. The chain joins TRBV18 to TRBJ2-3; 8 bases match TRBD2. The CDR3 spans 16 residues. CDR1 and CDR2 (germline): KGHSH, LQKENI. V dropped 3 bases and J dropped 2; count of bases not matched to a gene: 7. The CDR3 nucleotides are TGTGCCAGCTCACCGCTAGCGGGCCTAAACACAGATACGCAGTATTTT. This sequence encodes CASSPLAGLNTDTQYF.

This clonotype turned up a few times. The V gene is TRBV15, the J gene TRBJ1-5; no reliable D call. V was clipped by 0 bases and J by 5 bases, with 5 bases between them. The CDR3 covers 13 residues. Per germline, CDR1 LNHNV and CDR2 YYDKDF (reference sequence). The CDR3 coding sequence is TGTGCCACCAGCAGAGACCTGGATCAGCCCCAGCATTTT. The encoded protein is CATSRDLDQPQHF.

This clonotype was detected many times. Here the CDR3 reads CAWSSPGELFF. The CDR3 coding sequence is TGTGCCTGGAGTTCACCCGGGGAGCTGTTTTTT. The J gene is TRBJ2-2, the V gene TRBV30; D gene uncertain. Germline V CDR1 and CDR2: GTSNPN, SVGIG (reference sequence). The CDR3 contains 11 residues. V lost 2 bases, J lost 6 bases, and 4 bases lay in between.

The chain links TRBV7-8 to TRBJ2-7; the match to TRBD1 covers 12 bases. Trimming at V came to 2 bases and at J to 2 bases, leaving 16 bases not matched to a gene. The CDR3 spans 20 residues. Per the germline V gene, CDR1 is SGHVS and CDR2 is FQNEAQ. The CDR3 reads CASSLNLGTGGDFRPYEQYF. The CDR3 DNA sequence: TGTGCCAGCAGCTTAAATTTGGGGACAGGGGGCGATTTTCGGCCCTACGAGCAGTACTTC.

J is TRBJ2-7 and V is TRBV10-3; D not certain. V shed 2 bases and J shed 7 bases, with 6 bases lying between them. The CDR3 contains 11 residues. Per the germline V gene, CDR1 is ENHRY and CDR2 is SYGVKD. In DNA, the CDR3 is TGTGCCATCAGTGAGAACGGGGAGCAGTACTTC. As protein: CAISENGEQYF.

This clonotype occurred a few times. The rearrangement joins TRBV5-1 to TRBJ2-4, with 8 bases aligning to TRBD1. From germline, CDR1 is SGHRS and CDR2 YFSETQ. Unmatched junction bases numbered 9, after V lost 5 bases and J lost 2 bases. The CDR3 has 16 amino acids. CDR3 sequence reads: CASRDSGGPTKNIQYF. DNA of the CDR3: TGCGCCAGCAGAGATTCAGGGGGCCCAACCAAAAACATTCAGTACTTC.